Below, 21 T cell receptor beta chains from the same sample are listed, as sequenced in a study of persistence of HIV-infected CD4 T cells. This was the immunoSEQ version 4 assay in survey mode. Using immunoSEQ multiplex PCR, the repertoire was profiled, and TCRdb retains in-frame clones only, with some absent. Seen here are around 24,000 clones, around two thirds observed once, and the top ten hold around 1.9%. Overlapping HIV-1 Gag 15-mer peptides at approximately 1 ug per peptide per mL were used. Responding CD4+ T cells were sorted by upregulation of both CD40 ligand and CD69. No antigen is known for these receptors. The source was CD4+ T cells sorted from PBMCs after roughly 18-hour stimulation, collected from a patient who received antiretroviral therapy. The receptors were sampled from an adult man with HIV who was CMV-seropositive.

The V call is TRBV29-1, the J call TRBJ2-1, with D maybe TRBD2 (5 bases). The CDR3 loop spans 15 amino acids. The germline V gene encodes CDR1 SQVTM and CDR2 ANQGSEA. Trimming cost V 4 bases and J 0 bases, with 13 bases left between them. The CDR3 loop reads CSVARSGLSYNEQFF. For the CDR3, the DNA is TGCAGCGTTGCCAGGAGCGGCCTCTCCTACAATGAGCAGTTCTTC.

The V call is TRBV7-9, the J call TRBJ2-7; TRBD1 matches at 10 bases. The CDR3 is 13 residues long. V shed 5 bases and J 3 bases; nucleotides not matched to a gene: 1. Germline CDR1 is SEHNR and CDR2 is FQNEAQ (reference sequence). CDR3 bases: TGTGCCAGCAGCCGGACAGGGGGCTACGAGCAGTACTTC. Its translation is CASSRTGGYEQYF. Supplemented by reference TRBV7-9 and TRBJ2-7, the full variable domain reads DTGVSQNPRHKITKRGQNVTFRCDPISEHNRLYWYRQTLGQGPEFLTYFQNEAQLEKSRLLSDRFSAERPKGSFSTLEIQRTEQGDSAMYLCASSRTGGYEQYFGPGTRLTVT.

CDR3 sequence (DNA): TGTGCCAGCAGCGCTTCGGGACAAAAATACAATGAGCAGTTCTTC. Its translation: CASSASGQKYNEQFF. The chain links TRBV7-3 to TRBJ2-1; a possible D gene is TRBD1 (6 bases). Trimming removed 5 bases from V and 4 bases from J, with 15 bases in between. The CDR3 totals 15 residues. Germline CDR1 SGHTA, CDR2 FQGTGA.

This rearrangement joins TRBV10-3 to TRBJ1-5; 12 nucleotides line up with TRBD1. V lost 2 bases and J lost 6; bases outside the gene matches: 2. The CDR3 has 15 amino acids. Germline lookup yields CDR1 ENHRY and CDR2 SYGVKD. This CDR3 is CAISEGTGGFQPQHF. DNA for the CDR3: TGTGCCATCAGTGAGGGGACAGGGGGCTTTCAGCCCCAGCATTTT.

The count of this clone is one. The gene calls are TRBV7-2 and TRBJ2-3, with 11 bases aligning to TRBD2. CDR3 length equals 17 residues. V gave up 1 base and J gave up 5 bases; unmatched junction bases: 8. Germline CDR1 and CDR2: SGHTA and FQGNSA. The CDR3 sequence: CASSLEGSGGGIDTQYF. DNA for the CDR3: TGTGCCAGCAGCTTAGAGGGTAGCGGGGGGGGGATAGATACGCAGTATTTT. Variable domain in full (rest from reference TRBV7-2 and TRBJ2-3): GAGVSQSPSNKVTEKGKDVELRCDPISGHTALYWYRQSLGQGLEFLIYFQGNSAPDKSGLPSDRFSAERTGGSVSTLTIQRTQQEDSAVYLCASSLEGSGGGIDTQYFGPGTRLTVL.

The chain recombines TRBV24-1 with TRBJ2-7; no clear D gene. Germline V gene lookup returns CDR1 KGHDR and CDR2 SFDVKD. The CDR3 has 13 residues. The ends were cut back, 4 bases at V and 3 bases at J, with 9 bases in the middle. CDR3 coding DNA: TGTGCCACCAGTGACCATGACAACTACGAGCAGTACTTC. It yields the protein CATSDHDNYEQYF.

The V call is TRBV2, the J call TRBJ1-1; a possible D gene is TRBD1 (5 bases). V gave up 7 bases and J gave up 3 bases, with 15 bases separating them. CDR3 length equals 14 residues. From germline, CDR1 is SNHLY and CDR2 FYNNEI. Here the CDR3 reads CASNAGTGDTEAFF. DNA for the CDR3: TGTGCCAGCAATGCCGGGACGGGGGACACTGAAGCTTTCTTT.

The V and J genes are TRBV30 and TRBJ2-7; the D is unclear. The CDR3 length is 13 residues. Trimming cost V 2 bases and J 0 bases, with 8 bases left between them. Germline V gives CDR1 GTSNPN, CDR2 SVGIG (reference sequence). The CDR3 DNA follows: TGTGCCTGGAGTAGCGAGAACTCCTACGAGCAGTACTTC. Its translation: CAWSSENSYEQYF.

With regard to this clone: Since a much larger clone is just one base distant, this may be a read error. Other nucleotide sequences in the sample specify the same CDR3. The chain recombines TRBV4-2 with TRBJ2-7; D perhaps matches TRBD2 (5 bases). With 0 bases removed from V and 6 bases from J, the gap between germline ends came to 15 bases. CDR3 size: 15 residues. Germline values: CDR1 LGHNA, CDR2 YNFKEQ. As DNA, the CDR3 is TGTGCCAGCAGCCAAGATCATAACGGGATCTCCGAGCAGTACTTC. Its protein product is CASSQDHNGISEQYF.

This chain joins TRBV18 and TRBJ1-4; no definite D call. V lost 2 bases and J 7 bases, leaving 14 bases between the germline ends. The germline gives CDR1 KGHSH, CDR2 LQKENI. The length of the CDR3 is 15 residues. The CDR3 loop reads CASSPTQARGEKLFF. Here the CDR3 DNA reads TGTGCCAGCTCACCAACGCAGGCTCGAGGTGAAAAACTGTTTTTT.

This clone was detected only once. The rearrangement links TRBV9 to TRBJ1-2; 8 bases are a match to TRBD1. The CDR3 loop spans 17 amino acids. The V segment lost 0 bases and the J segment 4 bases; nucleotides outside the gene matches: 11. The germline CDR1 and CDR2 sequences are SGDLS and YYNGEE. CDR3 nucleotide sequence: TGTGCCAGCAGCGTAGCCCGAATCGTTGGGACAGGCTATGGCTACACCTTC. Amino acids: CASSVARIVGTGYGYTF.

Sample share makes this clone medium-sized. The rearrangement uses TRBV29-1 and TRBJ1-4, with D hard to call. Per germline, CDR1 SQVTM and CDR2 ANQGSEA. This CDR3 region has 10 residues. Trimming removed 6 bases from V and 5 bases from J, with 4 bases in between. CDR3 in amino acids: CSVRNEKLFF. For the CDR3, the DNA is TGCAGCGTAAGGAATGAAAAACTGTTTTTT.

The chain employs TRBV7-8 and TRBJ1-2; D is unclear. V was clipped by 5 bases and J by 5 bases, with 9 bases between them. Germline V lookup: CDR1 SGHVS, CDR2 FQNEAQ. The CDR3 consists of 12 residues. CDR3 in amino acids: CASSLTNYGYTF. The CDR3 bases are TGTGCCAGCAGCCTCACAAATTATGGCTACACCTTC. The full variable domain, completed using reference TRBV7-8 and TRBJ1-2, is GAGVSQSPRYKVAKRGQDVALRCDPISGHVSLFWYQQALGQGPEFLTYFQNEAQLDKSGLPSDRFFAERPEGSVSTLKIQRTQQEDSAVYLCASSLTNYGYTFGSGTRLTVV.

The chain recombines TRBV6-6 with TRBJ1-4; TRBD1 matches 8 bases. The CDR3 has 15 residues. CDR1 MNHNY and CDR2 SVGAGI come from the germline V gene (reference sequence). V lost 2 bases and J lost 5; bases outside the gene matches: 4. DNA of the CDR3: TGTGCCAGCAGTTACGGACAGGGTTCCAATGAAAAACTGTTTTTT. It is translated as CASSYGQGSNEKLFF.

V is TRBV6-6 and J is TRBJ2-3; D gene ambiguous. The V end lost 6 bases, the J end lost 2 bases, and 18 bases lay between the germline ends. The CDR3 spans 16 residues. CDR1 and CDR2 from the germline V gene are MNHNY and SVGAGI (reference sequence). The chain's CDR3 is CASRYAGPSATDTQYF. The CDR3 nucleotides read TGTGCCAGCAGATACGCCGGGCCCTCGGCCACAGATACGCAGTATTTT.

The chain links TRBV19 to TRBJ2-5; 12 positions agree with TRBD2. Germline trimming cut 5 bases from V and 3 bases from J; bases unmatched to any gene: 1. From germline, CDR1 is LNHDA and CDR2 SQIVND (reference sequence). The CDR3 loop spans 14 amino acids. CDR3 loop: CASSGLAGKETQYF. CDR3 nucleotide sequence: TGTGCCAGTAGTGGACTAGCGGGGAAAGAGACCCAGTACTTC.

In its sample, this clone was seen a few times. The rearrangement links TRBV14 to TRBJ2-3; 10 bases fit TRBD2. Germline V gives CDR1 SGHDN, CDR2 FVKESK. The CDR3 is 17 residues long. The V gene end was trimmed by 0 bases and the J gene end by 4 bases; junction bases not matched to a gene: 7. The CDR3 protein is CASSQDKAGGPPDTQYF. CDR3 DNA sequence: TGTGCCAGCAGCCAAGATAAAGCGGGGGGGCCACCAGATACGCAGTATTTT.

The chain employs TRBV19 and TRBJ2-1, with 10 bases identical to TRBD2. Germline V gene lookup returns CDR1 LNHDA and CDR2 SQIVND (reference sequence). This CDR3 is built from 15 residues. V was clipped by 5 bases and J by 6 bases; unmatched bases: 7. For the CDR3, the DNA is TGTGCCAGTAGTCAAAAGCGGGGGGGATCCAATGAGCAGTTCTTC. Its translation: CASSQKRGGSNEQFF. The variable domain in full, completed from reference TRBV19 and TRBJ2-1, reads DGGITQSPKYLFRKEGQNVTLSCEQNLNHDAMYWYRQDPGQGLRLIYYSQIVNDFQKGDIAEGYSVSREKKESFPLTVTSAQKNPTAFYLCASSQKRGGSNEQFFGPGTRLTVL.

This clone is deemed medium-sized. The rearrangement uses TRBV3-1 (or the pseudogene TRBV3-2) and TRBJ2-7, with a weak D call TRBD1 (5 bases). V lost 2 bases and J lost 4, with 9 bases in between. The CDR3 contains 13 residues. Germline CDR1 LGHDT, CDR2 YNNKEL (reference sequence). The CDR3 DNA reads as TGTGCCAGCAGCCAAATGCAGGGTTACGAGCAGTACTTC. Its protein product is CASSQMQGYEQYF.

This chain joins TRBV20-1 and TRBJ1-2; no firm D call. The CDR3 sequence is 11 residues long. The V end was cut by 7 bases, the J end by 8 bases, with 14 bases between. The germline gives CDR1 DFQATT, CDR2 SNEGSKA (reference sequence). The CDR3 DNA reads TGCAGTGTTCCCTCTAATTTAGGCTACACCTTC. Amino acids: CSVPSNLGYTF.

This chain connects TRBV7-7 to TRBJ2-7, with D uncertain. Germline values: CDR1 SSHAT, CDR2 FNYEAQ (reference sequence). Trimming stripped 1 base from V and 0 bases from J, with 10 bases between. The CDR3 sequence is 15 residues long. The CDR3 loop reads CASSLGSGSSYEQYF. For the CDR3, the DNA is TGTGCCAGCAGCTTAGGTTCCGGAAGCTCCTACGAGCAGTACTTC.